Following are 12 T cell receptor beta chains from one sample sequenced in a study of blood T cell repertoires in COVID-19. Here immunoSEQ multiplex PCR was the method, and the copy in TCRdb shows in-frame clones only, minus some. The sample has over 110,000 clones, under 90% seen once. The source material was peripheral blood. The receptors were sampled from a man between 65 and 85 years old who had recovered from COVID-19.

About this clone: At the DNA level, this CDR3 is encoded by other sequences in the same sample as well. The CDR3 sequence: CASSSGTSGYNEQFF. DNA for the CDR3: TGTGCCAGCAGCTCCGGGACTAGCGGGTACAATGAGCAGTTCTTC. The gene calls are TRBV11-2 and TRBJ2-1; TRBD2 agrees at 12 bases. V trimming: 4 bases; J trimming: 4 bases; junction bases outside the gene matches: 2. CDR3 size: 15 residues. The germline CDR1 and CDR2 sequences are SGHAT and FQNNGV.

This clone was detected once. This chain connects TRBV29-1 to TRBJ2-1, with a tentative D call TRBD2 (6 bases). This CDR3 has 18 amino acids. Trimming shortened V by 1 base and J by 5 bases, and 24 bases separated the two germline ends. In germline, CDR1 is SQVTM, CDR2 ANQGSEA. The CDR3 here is CSVEGFLFSGPTNNEQFF. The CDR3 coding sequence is TGCAGCGTTGAAGGGTTCTTATTTAGCGGACCGACTAACAATGAGCAGTTCTTC.

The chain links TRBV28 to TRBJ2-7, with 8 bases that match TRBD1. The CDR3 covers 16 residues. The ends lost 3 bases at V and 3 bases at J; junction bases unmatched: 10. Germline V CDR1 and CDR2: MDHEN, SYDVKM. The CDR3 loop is CASSFVGTGINYEQYF. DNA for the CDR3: TGTGCCAGCAGTTTCGTGGGGACAGGTATAAACTACGAGCAGTACTTC.

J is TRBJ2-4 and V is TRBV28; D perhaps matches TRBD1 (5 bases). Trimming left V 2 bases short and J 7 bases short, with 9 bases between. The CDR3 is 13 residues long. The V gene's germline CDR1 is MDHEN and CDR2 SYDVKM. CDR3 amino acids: CASSLRGANIQYF. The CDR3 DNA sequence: TGTGCCAGCAGTTTACGTGGGGCTAACATTCAGTACTTC. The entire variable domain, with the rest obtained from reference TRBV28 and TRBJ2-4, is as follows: DVKVTQSSRYLVKRTGEKVFLECVQDMDHENMFWYRQDPGLGLRLIYFSYDVKMKEKGDIPEGYSVSREKKERFSLILESASTNQTSMYLCASSLRGANIQYFGAGTRLSVL.

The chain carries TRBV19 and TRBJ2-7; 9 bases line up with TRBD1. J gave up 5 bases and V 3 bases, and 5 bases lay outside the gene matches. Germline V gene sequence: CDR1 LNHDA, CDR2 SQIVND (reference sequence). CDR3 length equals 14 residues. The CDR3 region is CASSIGTGIDEQYF. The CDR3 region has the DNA TGTGCCAGTAGTATCGGGACAGGGATCGACGAGCAGTACTTC.

The CDR3 sequence: CSVGPSTGISSYEQYF. The CDR3 bases are TGCAGCGTTGGCCCTTCGACAGGAATTAGCTCCTACGAGCAGTACTTC. The chain links TRBV29-1 to TRBJ2-7; TRBD1 is a possible D gene (6 bases). This CDR3 spans 16 amino acids. From germline, CDR1 is SQVTM and CDR2 ANQGSEA. Between the trimmed V and J ends, which lost 4 bases and 0 bases, there was a span of 19 bases.

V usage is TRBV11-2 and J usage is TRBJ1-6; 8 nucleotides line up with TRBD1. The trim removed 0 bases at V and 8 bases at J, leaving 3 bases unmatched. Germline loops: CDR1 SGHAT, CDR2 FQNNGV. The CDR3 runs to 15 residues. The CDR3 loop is CASSLEDRVDSPLHF. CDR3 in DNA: TGTGCCAGCAGCTTAGAGGACAGGGTTGATTCACCCCTCCACTTT.

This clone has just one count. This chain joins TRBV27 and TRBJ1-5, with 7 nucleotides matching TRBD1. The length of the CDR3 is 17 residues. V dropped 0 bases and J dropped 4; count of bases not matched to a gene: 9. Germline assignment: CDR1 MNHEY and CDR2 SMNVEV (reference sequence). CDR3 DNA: TGTGCCAGCAGTTTATCTTCGAGGGGGCGAACGAATCAGCCCCAGCATTTT. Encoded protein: CASSLSSRGRTNQPQHF.

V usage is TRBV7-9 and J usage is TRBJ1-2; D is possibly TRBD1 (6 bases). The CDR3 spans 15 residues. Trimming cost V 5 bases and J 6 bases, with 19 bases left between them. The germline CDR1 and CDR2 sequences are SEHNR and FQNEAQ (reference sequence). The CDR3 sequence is CASSPLWTDVDGYTF. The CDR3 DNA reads TGTGCCAGCAGCCCCCTTTGGACAGACGTTGATGGCTACACCTTC.

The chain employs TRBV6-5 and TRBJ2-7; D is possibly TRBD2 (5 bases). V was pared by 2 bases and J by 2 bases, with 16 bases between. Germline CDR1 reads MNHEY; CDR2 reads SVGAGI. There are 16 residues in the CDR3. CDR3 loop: CASSYLGYTGTYEQYF. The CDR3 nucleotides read TGTGCCAGCAGTTACCTTGGTTACACGGGGACCTACGAGCAGTACTTC.

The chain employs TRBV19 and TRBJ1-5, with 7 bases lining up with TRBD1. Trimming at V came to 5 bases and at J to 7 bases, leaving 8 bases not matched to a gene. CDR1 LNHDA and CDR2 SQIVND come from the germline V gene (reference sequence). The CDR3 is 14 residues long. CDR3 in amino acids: CASSLDRVGQPQHF. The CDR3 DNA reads TGTGCCAGTAGTCTCGACAGGGTCGGGCAGCCCCAGCATTTT.

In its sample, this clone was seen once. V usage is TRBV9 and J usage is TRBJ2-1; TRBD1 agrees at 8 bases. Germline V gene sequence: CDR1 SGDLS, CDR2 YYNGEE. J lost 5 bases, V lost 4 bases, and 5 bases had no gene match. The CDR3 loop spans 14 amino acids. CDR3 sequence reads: CASSLTGVDNEQFF. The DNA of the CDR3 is TGTGCCAGCAGCTTGACAGGGGTCGACAATGAGCAGTTCTTC.